Each of the 23 T cell receptor beta chains below was sequenced from the same sample in a study of glioma-infiltrating T cells after dendritic cell vaccination. Produced via immunoSEQ multiplex PCR; TCRdb's table is partial and in-frame only. The data show roughly 68,000 clones, approximately 78% seen once. This specimen consisted of blood, obtained before dendritic cell vaccination. These TCRs come from a human donor with glioblastoma.

This chain uses TRBV6-5 with TRBJ2-3; possible D gene TRBD2, 5 bases. Trimming cost V 7 bases and J 6 bases, with 8 bases left between them. The CDR3 length is 11 residues. Germline CDR1 is MNHEY and CDR2 is SVGAGI. The CDR3 loop reads CASMRADTQYF. In DNA form, the CDR3 reads TGTGCCAGCATGCGGGCTGATACGCAGTATTTT.

A word on this clone: The final CDR3 position lacks the conserved phenylalanine or tryptophan, pointing to a likely read error. V and J are TRBV5-6 and TRBJ2-7; the match to TRBD1 covers 7 bases. Germline CDR1 reads SGHDT; CDR2 reads YYEEEE. V gave up 3 bases and J gave up 3 bases; unmatched junction bases: 12. The CDR3 consists of 16 residues. CDR3 sequence reads: CASSYNRDRSFYEQYS. The CDR3 DNA follows: TGTGCCAGCAGCTACAACCGGGACAGATCCTTCTACGAGCAGTACTCC.

This chain connects TRBV28 to TRBJ2-7; 9 bases agree with TRBD1. Trimming at V came to 3 bases and at J to 4 bases, leaving 4 bases not matched to a gene. There are 14 residues in the CDR3. Germline CDR1 is MDHEN and CDR2 is SYDVKM. The CDR3 DNA is TGTGCCAGCAGTTTCGGGGACAGGGCATACGAGCAGTACTTC. It is translated as CASSFGDRAYEQYF.

Here the CDR3 DNA reads TGTGCCAGCAGTCGAGGTCTAGCGGGGGGAGATACGCAGTATTTT. Protein product: CASSRGLAGGDTQYF. The genes are TRBV6-4 and TRBJ2-3, with TRBD2 matching over 11 bases. Per the germline V gene, CDR1 is MRHNA and CDR2 is SNTAGT. The CDR3 spans 15 residues. The J segment lost 5 bases and the V segment lost 5 bases, leaving 6 bases of the junction unmatched.

The rearrangement uses TRBV18 and TRBJ1-1, with unresolved D. Germline V gives CDR1 KGHSH, CDR2 LQKENI. V gave up 3 bases and J gave up 5 bases, with 13 bases separating them. The CDR3 totals 14 residues. This CDR3 is CASSPFQTGTEAFF. The CDR3 DNA follows: TGTGCCAGCTCACCCTTCCAGACCGGGACTGAAGCTTTCTTT.

The chain carries TRBV13 and TRBJ1-5; a weak D match, TRBD1 (5 bases). With 8 bases removed from V and 6 bases from J, the gap between germline ends came to 14 bases. CDR1 is PRHDT and CDR2 is FYEKMQ in the germline V gene (reference sequence). This CDR3 has 13 amino acids. The CDR3 protein is CASRAGTGQPQHF. CDR3 nucleotides: TGTGCCAGCCGGGCGGGGACGGGTCAGCCCCAGCATTTT.

This clone was seen only a few times. V and J are TRBV19 and TRBJ1-2; D uncertain. This CDR3 has 12 residues. CDR1 and CDR2 from the germline V gene are LNHDA and SQIVND (reference sequence). The V gene lost 5 bases and the J gene lost 4 bases, with 8 bases spanning the gap. CDR3 protein: CASSLEIYGYTF. CDR3 nucleotides: TGTGCCAGTAGTCTGGAGATCTATGGCTACACCTTC.

The chain recombines TRBV28 with TRBJ1-2, with TRBD1 matching 8 bases. This CDR3 has 20 amino acids. CDR1 and CDR2 from the germline V gene are MDHEN and SYDVKM. Losses at the gene ends were 1 base for V and 7 bases for J; bases not matched to a gene: 23. CDR3 in amino acids: CASSLFERTTRDRIRGGYTF. The DNA for the CDR3 is TGTGCCAGCAGTTTATTCGAGAGGACCACTCGGGACAGGATTCGGGGTGGCTACACCTTC.

This rearrangement joins TRBV5-5 to TRBJ1-4, with D unclear. From germline, CDR1 is SGHKS and CDR2 YYEKEE (reference sequence). The CDR3 is 16 residues long. V was shortened by 4 bases and J by 0 bases, with 13 bases between the two germline ends. CDR3 nucleotide sequence: TGTGCCAGCAGCCTGTCTACCGTTGCAACTAATGAAAAACTGTTTTTT. It specifies CASSLSTVATNEKLFF.

This chain connects TRBV5-5 to TRBJ2-5; D might be TRBD2 (5 bases). The J call is uncertain, as TRBJ2-7 better fits the DNA end. Looked up from germline, CDR1 is SGHKS and CDR2 is YYEKEE (reference sequence). CDR3 length equals 15 residues. CDR3 sequence: CASRVSVTISYEQYF. In nucleotides, the CDR3 is TGTGCCAGCAGGGTTAGCGTTACGATCTCCTACGAGCAGTACTTC.

CDR3 DNA sequence: TGTGCCAGTAGTGCCGACAGGGCCGCCTACAATGAGCAGTTCTTC. This encodes CASSADRAAYNEQFF. This chain uses TRBV19 with TRBJ2-1; 7 bases align to TRBD1. Trimming at V came to 5 bases and at J to 2 bases, leaving 6 bases not matched to a gene. Per germline, CDR1 LNHDA and CDR2 SQIVND (reference sequence). The CDR3 has 15 amino acids. Full variable domain (outside the CDR3, taken from reference TRBV19 and TRBJ2-1): DGGITQSPKYLFRKEGQNVTLSCEQNLNHDAMYWYRQDPGQGLRLIYYSQIVNDFQKGDIAEGYSVSREKKESFPLTVTSAQKNPTAFYLCASSADRAAYNEQFFGPGTRLTVL.

The chain recombines TRBV2 with TRBJ2-5; D gene unclear. CDR1 is SNHLY, CDR2 FYNNEI, per germline. The CDR3 consists of 13 residues. V gave up 4 bases and J gave up 2 bases, with 8 bases separating them. The CDR3 loop reads CASSVRLQETQYF. The CDR3 nucleotides are TGTGCCAGCAGTGTGCGACTTCAAGAGACCCAGTACTTC. The full variable domain, rest sourced from reference TRBV2 and TRBJ2-5, is EPEVTQTPSHQVTQMGQEVILRCVPISNHLYFYWYRQILGQKVEFLVSFYNNEISEKSEIFDDQFSVERPDGSNFTLKIRSTKLEDSAMYFCASSVRLQETQYFGPGTRLLVL.

The chain carries TRBV9 and TRBJ2-2; unclear D gene. In germline, CDR1 is SGDLS, CDR2 YYNGEE. The CDR3 loop spans 13 amino acids. V lost 2 bases and J 5 bases, leaving 7 bases between the germline ends. The CDR3, as DNA: TGTGCCAGCAGCGTGCCAGTAACCGGGGAGCTGTTTTTT. Residues: CASSVPVTGELFF.

V gene TRBV5-1 combines with J gene TRBJ1-1; maybe TRBD1 (6 bases). CDR3 length: 12 residues. Germline CDR1 is SGHRS and CDR2 is YFSETQ. Deletions cut 4 bases from V and 8 bases from J, with 12 bases between. The CDR3 region is CASSQTDREAFF. Written as DNA, the CDR3 is TGCGCCAGCAGCCAGACCGACAGGGAAGCTTTCTTT.

This clone has only one observation. The chain combines TRBV5-6 with TRBJ1-5, with 7 bases that match TRBD1. This CDR3 is built from 14 residues. After removal of 4 bases from V and 4 bases from J, the junction contained 5 bases not matched to a gene. CDR1 and CDR2 from the germline V gene are SGHDT and YYEEEE. Written as DNA, the CDR3 is TGTGCCAGCAGCCGAGACAGGGTTAATCAGCCCCAGCATTTT. It translates to CASSRDRVNQPQHF. Looking up the rest from reference TRBV5-6 and TRBJ1-5 gives the full variable domain: DAGVTQSPTHLIKTRGQQVTLRCSPKSGHDTVSWYQQALGQGPQFIFQYYEEEERQRGNFPDRFSGHQFPNYSSELNVNALLLGDSALYLCASSRDRVNQPQHFGDGTRLSIL.

V is TRBV6-1 and J is TRBJ2-2; 7 positions match TRBD1. The CDR3 runs 14 residues. Trimming took 11 bases from V and 1 from J; bases not matched to a gene: 7. Germline loops: CDR1 MNHNS, CDR2 SASEGT. CDR3: CAGRAGGNTGELFF. The DNA of the CDR3 is TGTGCCGGTCGGGCAGGGGGGAACACCGGGGAGCTGTTTTTT.

The gene calls are TRBV2 and TRBJ1-1; D gene uncertain. This CDR3 has 12 residues. V lost 4 bases to trimming and J lost 6 bases, with 9 bases between them. CDR1 and CDR2 (germline): SNHLY, FYNNEI. The CDR3 region has the DNA TGTGCCAGCAGTGCCTACAGCCCTGAAGCTTTCTTT. Translation gives CASSAYSPEAFF.

The gene calls are TRBV15 and TRBJ1-5; D is unresolved. Germline CDR1 and CDR2: LNHNV and YYDKDF (reference sequence). V lost 5 bases, J lost 0 bases, and 8 bases lay in between. The CDR3 totals 14 residues. CDR3 in amino acids: CATSLGVSNQPQHF. CDR3 bases: TGTGCCACCAGCTTAGGAGTTAGCAATCAGCCCCAGCATTTT.

The chain has TRBV2 and TRBJ1-6, with 8 positions matching TRBD1. The CDR3 spans 15 residues. Germline V CDR1 and CDR2: SNHLY, FYNNEI. V lost 8 bases to trimming and J lost 0 bases; unmatched junction nucleotides: 3. The CDR3 bases are TGTGCCAGCGGACAGGGCGCCTCCTATAATTCACCCCTCCACTTT. It yields the protein CASGQGASYNSPLHF.

J is TRBJ1-3 and V is TRBV11-2; D not certain. Germline V gene lookup returns CDR1 SGHAT and CDR2 FQNNGV. The CDR3 is 13 amino acids. The V and J ends lost 5 bases and 3 bases respectively, with 8 bases between them. CDR3 DNA sequence: TGTGCCAGCAGCCGGACTGATGGAAACACCATATATTTT. It codes for CASSRTDGNTIYF.

The chain couples TRBV5-1 to TRBJ1-1; D is perhaps TRBD1 (5 bases). CDR1 and CDR2 from the germline V gene are SGHRS and YFSETQ. Trimming stripped 3 bases from V and 1 base from J, with 7 bases between. CDR3 size: 13 residues. The CDR3 bases are TGCGCCAGCAGCTGGGGGGGGAACACTGAAGCTTTCTTT. Translation: CASSWGGNTEAFF.

The chain joins TRBV5-6 to TRBJ1-1, with D perhaps matching TRBD1 (5 bases). Germline V gives CDR1 SGHDT, CDR2 YYEEEE. Trimming took off 4 bases at V and 4 bases at J, with 11 bases between the two ends. This CDR3 has 13 residues. The CDR3 here is CASSPWRGTEAFF. For the CDR3, the DNA is TGTGCCAGCAGCCCCTGGAGGGGCACTGAAGCTTTCTTT.

The rearrangement links TRBV11-2 to TRBJ2-7; perhaps TRBD2 as D (5 bases). Germline CDR1 is SGHAT and CDR2 is FQNNGV. This CDR3 is built from 15 residues. Trimming removed 4 bases at V and 3 bases at J, with 16 bases between. CDR3 DNA sequence: TGTGCCAGCAGCTCCCGCGGGTACGGCCTCTACGAGCAGTACTTC. It specifies CASSSRGYGLYEQYF.